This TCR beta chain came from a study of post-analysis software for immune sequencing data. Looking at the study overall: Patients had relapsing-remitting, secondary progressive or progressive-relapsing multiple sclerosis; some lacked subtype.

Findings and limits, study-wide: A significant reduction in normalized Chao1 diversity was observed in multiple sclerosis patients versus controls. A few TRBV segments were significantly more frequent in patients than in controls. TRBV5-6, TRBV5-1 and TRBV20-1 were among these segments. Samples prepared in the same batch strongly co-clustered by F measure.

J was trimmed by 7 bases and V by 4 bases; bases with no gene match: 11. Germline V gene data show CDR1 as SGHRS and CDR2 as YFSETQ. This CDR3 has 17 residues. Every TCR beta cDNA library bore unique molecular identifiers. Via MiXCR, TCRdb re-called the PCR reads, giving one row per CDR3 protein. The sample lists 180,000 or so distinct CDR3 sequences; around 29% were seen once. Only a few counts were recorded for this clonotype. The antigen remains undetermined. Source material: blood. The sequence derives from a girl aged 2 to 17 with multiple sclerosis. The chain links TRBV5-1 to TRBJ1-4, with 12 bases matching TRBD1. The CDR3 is CASSPGTGGFRSEKLFF. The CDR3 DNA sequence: TGCGCCAGCAGCCCAGGGACAGGGGGCTTCAGAAGTGAAAAACTGTTTTTT.